This entry lists 11 T cell receptor beta chains sequenced from one sample in a study of Graves' ophthalmopathy and Graves' hyperthyroidism listed by TCRdb under 2018. TCRdb records Illumina HiSeq 2000 as the sequencer. TCR beta CDR3 regions were amplified from RNA transcripts for repertoire sequencing. A first-round RT-PCR used HTBI primers with the Qiagen OneStep RT-PCR kit, followed by a second-round multiplex PCR, size selection and purification. TCRdb reprocessed the public reads (quality trimming at Q25 with fastp, clone calling with MiXCR) and kept in-frame beta chains. When rows share a CDR3 protein, they turn into one entry using the most common DNA and genes. This sample gives about 160,000 distinct CDR3 sequences in total; 35% to 50% of them show up just once. The top ten constitute 8% to 9% of the sample. Material: peripheral blood. The receptor source for this set is a man aged 25 to 45 with Graves' ophthalmopathy. Donor details come from another sample of the same person, matched by shared clones.

This clonotype was found many times. The rearrangement links TRBV28 to TRBJ1-5, with a weak D call TRBD1 (6 bases). The CDR3 runs 19 residues. CDR1 and CDR2 (germline): MDHEN, SYDVKM. Trimming cost V 1 base and J 0 bases, with 19 bases left between them. The CDR3, as DNA: TGTGCCAGCAGTTTATACAGGGTAGTGAAAACCCTTAGCAATCAGCCCCAGCATTTT. It is translated as CASSLYRVVKTLSNQPQHF.

This clonotype has a count of ten or more. The chain joins TRBV7-2 to TRBJ2-7; TRBD1 matches 10 bases. V was pared by 1 base and J by 1 base, with 13 bases of the junction left unmatched. This CDR3 spans 19 amino acids. Germline V gives CDR1 SGHTA, CDR2 FQGNSA. The CDR3 region has the DNA TGTGCCAGCAGCTTAGTGAGGGGGTTGACAGGGGGCGATTCCTACGAGCAGTACTTC. Amino acids: CASSLVRGLTGGDSYEQYF.

There are many counts of this clonotype. This chain uses TRBV7-8 with TRBJ2-7; D is possibly TRBD1 (5 bases). Germline loops: CDR1 SGHVS, CDR2 FQNEAQ. The germline V and J ends were trimmed by 3 bases and 1 base, with 13 bases remaining between them. The CDR3 runs 15 residues. The CDR3 here is CASSLFMDTSYEQYF. DNA of the CDR3: TGTGCCAGCAGCTTGTTTATGGACACATCCTACGAGCAGTACTTC. Together with reference TRBV7-8 and TRBJ2-7, the CDR3 gives the full variable domain: GAGVSQSPRYKVAKRGQDVALRCDPISGHVSLFWYQQALGQGPEFLTYFQNEAQLDKSGLPSDRFFAERPEGSVSTLKIQRTQQEDSAVYLCASSLFMDTSYEQYFGPGTRLTVT.

This clonotype showed up many times. The chain uses TRBV6-5 and TRBJ2-5; tentatively, D is TRBD1 or TRBD2 (5 bases each). V lost 7 bases to trimming and J lost 5 bases, with 20 bases between them. The CDR3 extends over 15 amino acids. The germline V gene encodes CDR1 MNHEY and CDR2 SVGAGI. In nucleotides, the CDR3 is TGTGCCAGCACGTCATTGGGGCAGCGGATGGAGACCCAGTACTTC. It specifies CASTSLGQRMETQYF.

A few counts support this clonotype. V gene TRBV12-3 or TRBV12-4 combines with J gene TRBJ1-2; D may be TRBD1 (6 bases). The germline V and J ends were trimmed by 4 bases and 0 bases, with 15 bases remaining between them. This CDR3 is 16 amino acids long. CDR3 sequence (DNA): TGTGCCAGCAGTTCCCCCGGGCGGACAGCTAACTATGGCTACACCTTC. It is translated as CASSSPGRTANYGYTF.

This clonotype was detected only a few times. The chain uses TRBV6-2 or TRBV6-3 and TRBJ2-7; TRBD2 matches at 11 bases. CDR3 length equals 16 residues. CDR1 and CDR2 from the germline V gene are MNHEY and SVGEGT. The V segment lost 3 bases and the J segment 1 base; nucleotides outside the gene matches: 5. CDR3 bases: TGTGCCAGCAGTTATCCCACTAGCGGGGGATCCTACGAGCAGTACTTC. Protein: CASSYPTSGGSYEQYF.

There are many counts of this clonotype. J is TRBJ1-2 and V is TRBV19; D is ambiguous. Trimming stripped 4 bases from V and 8 bases from J, with 17 bases between. CDR1 and CDR2 (germline): LNHDA, SQIVND (reference sequence). The CDR3 contains 14 residues. CDR3 sequence reads: CASSTSDQQSGYTF. The CDR3 DNA reads TGTGCCAGTAGTACGTCCGACCAACAATCAGGCTACACCTTC.

The gene calls are TRBV4-3 and TRBJ2-4; D possibly matches TRBD1 or TRBD2 (5 bases each). V was clipped by 4 bases and J by 8 bases, with 15 bases between them. Germline lookup yields CDR1 LGHNA and CDR2 YSLEER. This CDR3 contains 14 residues. For the CDR3, the DNA is TGCGCCAGCAGCCCCTACCGGGGCCGGTACATTCAGTACTTC. Encoded protein: CASSPYRGRYIQYF.

The genes are TRBV7-2 and TRBJ1-2; 8 positions match TRBD1. Germline V gene sequence: CDR1 SGHTA, CDR2 FQGNSA. V lost 2 bases, J lost 6 bases, and 2 bases stayed unmatched. The CDR3 spans 13 residues. CDR3 protein: CASSLLGQDGYTF. The CDR3 coding sequence is TGTGCCAGCAGCTTACTGGGACAGGATGGCTACACCTTC.

The sample holds many counts of this clonotype. V gene TRBV7-8 combines with J gene TRBJ2-4, with 9 bases identical to TRBD1. The CDR3 loop spans 18 amino acids. The germline CDR1 and CDR2 sequences are SGHVS and FQNEAQ. Trimming took 5 bases from V and 0 from J; bases not matched to a gene: 11. The CDR3: CASSRGTGNQLAKNIQYF. The CDR3 region has the DNA TGTGCCAGCAGCCGCGGGACAGGGAACCAACTAGCCAAAAACATTCAGTACTTC.

V is TRBV4-1 and J is TRBJ2-3, with no clear D. The V end lost 1 base, the J end lost 4 bases, and 3 bases lay between the germline ends. This CDR3 is 12 amino acids long. CDR1 is MGHRA and CDR2 is YSYEKL in the germline V gene. This chain's CDR3 is CASSQVADTQYF. As DNA, the CDR3 is TGCGCCAGCAGCCAAGTAGCAGATACGCAGTATTTT.